A single sample is the source of the 28 T cell receptor beta chains below, sequenced in a study of long-term antiretroviral therapy in people with HIV. Run at survey level, the immunoSEQ assay was version v3.0. The data were produced by immunoSEQ multiplex PCR, yet TCRdb's version contains in-frame clones alone and is incomplete. The sample gives approximately 33,000 clones, 75% to 90% of which show up once; less than 5% is in the top ten. The source was unsorted PBMCs, collected 0.8 years before starting antiretroviral therapy. The receptors shown here come from a man younger than 35 with HIV.

The genes are TRBV7-6 and TRBJ2-1; TRBD1 agrees at 7 bases. V was clipped by 5 bases and J by 7 bases; unmatched bases: 8. CDR3 length equals 14 residues. Germline V lookup: CDR1 SGHVS, CDR2 FNYEAQ. CDR3 residues: CASSPPTGQNEQFF. The CDR3 nucleotides are TGTGCCAGCAGCCCGCCGACAGGGCAGAATGAGCAGTTCTTC.

The J gene is TRBJ2-3, the V gene TRBV10-3; 12 bases map to TRBD2. The trim removed 4 bases at V and 8 bases at J, leaving 10 bases unmatched. CDR1 is ENHRY, CDR2 SYGVKD, per germline. The CDR3 sequence is 16 residues long. The DNA of the CDR3 is TGTGCCATCAGTGGCGCGACTAGCGGGAGTGAAGGTACGCAGTATTTT. As protein: CAISGATSGSEGTQYF.

The V gene is TRBV29-1, the J gene TRBJ2-1; D gene ambiguous. From germline, CDR1 is SQVTM and CDR2 ANQGSEA. CDR3 length: 14 residues. V lost 3 bases and J 0 bases, leaving 9 bases between the germline ends. CDR3 region: CSVDMTRSYNEQFF. The DNA for the CDR3 is TGCAGCGTTGATATGACTCGCTCCTACAATGAGCAGTTCTTC.

The V gene is TRBV11-3, the J gene TRBJ2-3; 10 bases line up with TRBD2. This CDR3 has 15 residues. Trimming removed 2 bases from V and 2 bases from J; junction bases left unmatched: 1. The V gene's germline CDR1 is SGHNT and CDR2 YENEEA. The CDR3 sequence: CASSLTSGTTDTQYF. The CDR3 DNA sequence: TGTGCCAGCAGCTTAACTAGCGGGACCACAGATACGCAGTATTTT.

The chain employs TRBV19 and TRBJ2-2, with TRBD2 matching over 8 bases. The V gene end was trimmed by 7 bases and the J gene end by 2 bases; junction bases not matched to a gene: 6. CDR3 length: 15 amino acids. Germline assignment: CDR1 LNHDA and CDR2 SQIVND (reference sequence). CDR3 region: CASTAGGINTGELFF. The CDR3 nucleotides read TGTGCCAGTACCGCGGGAGGAATTAACACCGGGGAGCTGTTTTTT.

The genes are TRBV18 and TRBJ1-1; possibly TRBD1 for D (6 bases). The CDR3 covers 19 residues. The germline V gene has CDR1 KGHSH and CDR2 LQKENI. The ends were cut back, 1 base at V and 5 bases at J, with 26 bases in the middle. The CDR3 DNA follows: TGTGCCAGCTCACCACTGGTTCCGGGGGGCGCGAGCTTGCGGACTGAAGCTTTCTTT. Its protein is CASSPLVPGGASLRTEAFF.

The chain has TRBV18 and TRBJ1-2, with 10 positions matching TRBD1. V trimming: 3 bases; J trimming: 5 bases; junction bases outside the gene matches: 12. The germline V gene encodes CDR1 KGHSH and CDR2 LQKENI. This CDR3 comprises 17 residues. The CDR3 DNA reads TGTGCCAGCTCACCTTTGGGGACAGGGGTCGGATTTTATGGCTACACCTTC. Its protein is CASSPLGTGVGFYGYTF.

The genes are TRBV2 and TRBJ1-3, with TRBD1 as a possible D gene (6 bases). CDR1 is SNHLY and CDR2 is FYNNEI in the germline V gene. CDR3 length equals 14 residues. The V and J ends lost 6 bases and 10 bases respectively, with 19 bases between them. The DNA for the CDR3 is TGTGCCAGCAGAGCGGGACACGGGCCCCTAACCATATATTTT. As protein: CASRAGHGPLTIYF.

The V call is TRBV5-5, the J call TRBJ1-2, with 7 nucleotides matching TRBD1. This CDR3 contains 14 residues. The ends lost 4 bases at V and 2 bases at J; junction bases unmatched: 5. CDR1 is SGHKS, CDR2 YYEKEE, per germline (reference sequence). For the CDR3, the DNA is TGTGCCAGCAGCCTAGGACAGGAGAACTATGGCTACACCTTC. This encodes CASSLGQENYGYTF. Variable domain in full (rest from reference TRBV5-5 and TRBJ1-2): DAGVTQSPTHLIKTRGQQVTLRCSPISGHKSVSWYQQVLGQGPQFIFQYYEKEERGRGNFPDRFSARQFPNYSSELNVNALLLGDSALYLCASSLGQENYGYTFGSGTRLTVV.

This clone was seen only once. The chain links TRBV29-1 to TRBJ1-6; D is unclear. Germline V gene data show CDR1 as SQVTM and CDR2 as ANQGSEA. V lost 5 bases, J lost 9 bases, and 14 bases lay in between. The CDR3 spans 13 residues. The CDR3 DNA sequence: TGCAGCGTTCCTCGGGCGCCGGGTTCACCCCTCCACTTT. This sequence encodes CSVPRAPGSPLHF. Complete variable domain (other parts from reference TRBV29-1 and TRBJ1-6): SAVISQKPSRDICQRGTSLTIQCQVDSQVTMMFWYRQQPGQSLTLIATANQGSEATYESGFVIDKFPISRPNLTFSTLTVSNMSPEDSSIYLCSVPRAPGSPLHFGNGTRLTVT.

The chain uses TRBV2 and TRBJ1-4, with 8 bases aligning to TRBD1. Trimming removed 9 bases from V and 1 base from J; junction bases left unmatched: 7. This CDR3 has 15 residues. Germline-derived CDR1 and CDR2 are SNHLY and FYNNEI. As DNA, the CDR3 is TGTGCCAGAACAGGGGGAGAGGGAACTAATGAAAAACTGTTTTTT. Protein product: CARTGGEGTNEKLFF. Full variable domain (remainder filled in from reference TRBV2 and TRBJ1-4): EPEVTQTPSHQVTQMGQEVILRCVPISNHLYFYWYRQILGQKVEFLVSFYNNEISEKSEIFDDQFSVERPDGSNFTLKIRSTKLEDSAMYFCARTGGEGTNEKLFFGSGTQLSVL.

This clone was detected once. J is TRBJ2-3 and V is TRBV13; tentatively, D is TRBD2 (5 bases). Trimming removed 0 bases at V and 6 bases at J, with 7 bases between. CDR1 is PRHDT, CDR2 FYEKMQ, per germline (reference sequence). CDR3 length equals 13 residues. This chain's CDR3 is CASSLGEGDTQYF. The CDR3 DNA follows: TGTGCCAGCAGCTTAGGAGAGGGTGATACGCAGTATTTT.

The chain joins TRBV2 to TRBJ2-5; no reliable D call. The CDR3 runs to 14 residues. Trimming removed 7 bases at V and 0 bases at J, with 12 bases between. CDR1 and CDR2 from the germline V gene are SNHLY and FYNNEI. The CDR3 DNA is TGTGCCAGCAAGGTTGGGCAGAACCAAGAGACCCAGTACTTC. Protein product: CASKVGQNQETQYF.

The rearrangement uses TRBV13 and TRBJ2-3; D not certain. The V gene lost 5 bases and the J gene lost 10 bases, with 7 bases spanning the gap. Per germline, CDR1 PRHDT and CDR2 FYEKMQ (reference sequence). The CDR3 spans 10 residues. This chain's CDR3 is CASSADSQYF. CDR3 nucleotide sequence: TGTGCCAGCAGCGCAGACTCGCAGTATTTT.

The chain combines TRBV18 with TRBJ2-7; TRBD2 matches at 11 bases. Trimming at V came to 3 bases and at J to 6 bases, leaving 1 base not matched to a gene. The CDR3 is 13 residues long. CDR1 KGHSH and CDR2 LQKENI come from the germline V gene. CDR3 DNA sequence: TGTGCCAGCTCACCTAGCGGGAGGGCCGAGCAGTACTTC. Amino acids: CASSPSGRAEQYF.

The chain combines TRBV6-5 with TRBJ1-5; 7 bases agree with TRBD1. The ends lost 5 bases at V and 5 bases at J; junction bases unmatched: 3. CDR1 MNHEY and CDR2 SVGAGI come from the germline V gene. CDR3 size: 13 residues. The CDR3 region has the DNA TGTGCCAGCAGTCTACAGGGGCATCAGCCCCAGCATTTT. Translated, it gives CASSLQGHQPQHF.

V usage is TRBV2 and J usage is TRBJ2-3; D gene ambiguous. Germline V gives CDR1 SNHLY, CDR2 FYNNEI. The CDR3 totals 10 residues. Trimming stripped 4 bases from V and 4 bases from J, with 0 bases between. Here the CDR3 reads CASSADTQYF. The CDR3 DNA sequence: TGTGCCAGCAGTGCAGATACGCAGTATTTT.

This clone was found a few times. The CDR3 DNA sequence: TGTGCCAGCAGTGTTAATGAGCAGTTCTTC. Translated: CASSVNEQFF. The V and J genes are TRBV6-1 and TRBJ2-1; D remains ambiguous. The germline gives CDR1 MNHNS, CDR2 SASEGT. The CDR3 consists of 10 residues. V lost 4 bases, J lost 7 bases, and 2 bases lay in between.

The chain links TRBV9 to TRBJ2-3; unclear D gene. The length of the CDR3 is 10 residues. Trimming left V 6 bases short and J 9 bases short, with 8 bases between. Germline V gene lookup returns CDR1 SGDLS and CDR2 YYNGEE. Written as DNA, the CDR3 is TGTGCCAGCATGCGGAACACGCAGTATTTT. Protein: CASMRNTQYF.

This clone was picked up one time. The chain couples TRBV6-6 to TRBJ1-5; no reliable D call. This CDR3 is 10 amino acids long. Germline V gene lookup returns CDR1 MNHNY and CDR2 SVGAGI (reference sequence). The V gene lost 8 bases and the J gene lost 4 bases, with 3 bases spanning the gap. The CDR3 reads CASGNQPQHF. CDR3 DNA sequence: TGTGCCAGCGGTAATCAGCCCCAGCATTTT.

The chain uses TRBV10-3 and TRBJ1-1; unclear D gene. The CDR3 is made up of 12 amino acids. V was shortened by 0 bases and J by 4 bases, with 3 bases between the two germline ends. Germline values: CDR1 ENHRY, CDR2 SYGVKD. CDR3 sequence: CAISESGTEAFF. CDR3 in DNA: TGTGCCATCAGTGAGTCGGGCACTGAAGCTTTCTTT.

CDR3 amino acids: CATSSGASYEQYF. CDR3 nucleotides: TGTGCCACCAGTTCAGGGGCGTCTTACGAGCAGTACTTC. The chain couples TRBV19 to TRBJ2-7; possible D gene TRBD1, 6 bases. Per the germline V gene, CDR1 is LNHDA and CDR2 is SQIVND (reference sequence). This CDR3 contains 13 residues. The ends were cut back, 10 bases at V and 4 bases at J, with 17 bases in the middle.

The V and J genes are TRBV10-3 and TRBJ1-5; weak D call: TRBD1 (5 bases). V dropped 0 bases and J dropped 6 bases, with 12 bases sitting between them. CDR3 length equals 15 residues. Germline loops: CDR1 ENHRY, CDR2 SYGVKD. The CDR3 nucleotides are TGTGCCATCAGTGAGTCTGGGGGGGAGGGTCAGCCCCAGCATTTT. Protein product: CAISESGGEGQPQHF.

The V call is TRBV5-6, the J call TRBJ1-6; maybe TRBD1 (5 bases). The CDR3 has 16 residues. V gave up 2 bases and J gave up 6 bases, with 15 bases separating them. Germline V gene data show CDR1 as SGHDT and CDR2 as YYEEEE. This chain's CDR3 is CASSFTAGQGNSPLHF. CDR3 in DNA: TGTGCCAGCAGCTTTACGGCAGGGCAGGGTAATTCACCCCTCCACTTT.

The chain carries TRBV7-3 and TRBJ2-2; D not certain. The CDR3 is 15 amino acids. The V gene lost 1 base and the J gene lost 3 bases, with 9 bases spanning the gap. Germline V lookup: CDR1 SGHTA, CDR2 FQGTGA. The CDR3: CASSLMGGDTGELFF. The CDR3 coding sequence is TGTGCCAGCAGCTTAATGGGTGGAGACACCGGGGAGCTGTTTTTT.

CDR3 sequence reads: CASSERAGTGIGYTF. Written as DNA, the CDR3 is TGTGCCAGCAGCGAAAGGGCCGGGACAGGGATAGGCTACACCTTC. This sequence joins TRBV14 and TRBJ1-2, with TRBD1 matching over 9 bases. The trim removed 5 bases at V and 8 bases at J, leaving 12 bases unmatched. Germline CDR1 is SGHDN and CDR2 is FVKESK. This CDR3 is 15 amino acids long.

The table lists this clone with a few counts. This sequence joins TRBV19 and TRBJ1-5; D gene ambiguous. The germline V gene encodes CDR1 LNHDA and CDR2 SQIVND (reference sequence). V dropped 0 bases and J dropped 3 bases, with 9 bases sitting between them. The CDR3 totals 15 residues. The CDR3: CASSIDGSLNQPQHF. CDR3 nucleotides: TGTGCCAGTAGTATAGATGGCTCCCTCAATCAGCCCCAGCATTTT.

This chain connects TRBV19 to TRBJ1-4; the match to TRBD1 covers 7 bases. The CDR3 loop spans 15 amino acids. Looked up from germline, CDR1 is LNHDA and CDR2 is SQIVND (reference sequence). V lost 4 bases and J lost 8; bases outside the gene matches: 10. The CDR3 DNA sequence: TGTGCCAGTAGTACGGACAGGACCAACGCCGAAAAACTGTTTTTT. Its protein is CASSTDRTNAEKLFF.